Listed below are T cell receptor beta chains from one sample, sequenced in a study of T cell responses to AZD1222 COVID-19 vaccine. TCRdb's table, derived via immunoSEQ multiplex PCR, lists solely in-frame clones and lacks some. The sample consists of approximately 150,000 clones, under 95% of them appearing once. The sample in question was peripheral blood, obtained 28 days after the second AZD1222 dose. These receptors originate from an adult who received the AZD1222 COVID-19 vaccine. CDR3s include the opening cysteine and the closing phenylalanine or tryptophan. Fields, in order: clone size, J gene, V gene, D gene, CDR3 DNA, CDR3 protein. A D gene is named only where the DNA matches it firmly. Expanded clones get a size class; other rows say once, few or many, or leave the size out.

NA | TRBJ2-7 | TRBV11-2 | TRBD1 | TGTGCCAGCAGCCCGGACAGGGGGCCCTCCGAGCAGTACTTC | CASSPDRGPSEQYF
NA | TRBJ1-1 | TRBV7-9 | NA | TGTGCCAGCACTCCGGGATCCAGGGTGGCTTTCTTT | CASTPGSRVAFF
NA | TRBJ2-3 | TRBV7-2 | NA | TGTGCCAGCAGCTTAGCGGGGGGGCCAAATACGCAGTATTTT | CASSLAGGPNTQYF
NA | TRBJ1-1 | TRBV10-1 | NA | TGCGCCAGCAGTGAGACGGGCAACACTGAAGCTTTCTTT | CASSETGNTEAFF
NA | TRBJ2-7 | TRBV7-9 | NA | TGTGCCAGCAGCTTATCTTTACGCGTGTCCTACGAGCAGTACTTC | CASSLSLRVSYEQYF
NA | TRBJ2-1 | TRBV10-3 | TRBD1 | TGTGCCACCGGACAGGGCCAAGGGAAGGGATTCAATGAGCAGTTCTTC | CATGQGQGKGFNEQFF
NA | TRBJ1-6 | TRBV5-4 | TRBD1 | TGTGCCAGCAGCTTTACAGGGGGCCATTCACCCCTCCACTTT | CASSFTGGHSPLHF
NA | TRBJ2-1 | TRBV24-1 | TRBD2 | TGTGCCACCAGTGATCCCAAATGGGCGGGAGGAAAAGGGGATGAGCAGTTCTTC | CATSDPKWAGGKGDEQFF
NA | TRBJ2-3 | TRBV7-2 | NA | TGTGCCAGCAGGCCTCATAATACAGATACGCAGTATTTT | CASRPHNTDTQYF
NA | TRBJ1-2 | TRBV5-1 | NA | TGCGCCAGCAGCTTAGGGACACAGAACTATGGCTACACCTTC | CASSLGTQNYGYTF
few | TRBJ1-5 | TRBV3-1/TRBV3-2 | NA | TGTGCCAGCAGCCATCCCGTCGGCGGGGTTCAGCCCCAGCATTTT | CASSHPVGGVQPQHF
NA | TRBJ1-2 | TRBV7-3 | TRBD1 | TGTGCCAGCAGCTTAGGGGGACAGGGAATATATGGCTACACCTTC | CASSLGGQGIYGYTF
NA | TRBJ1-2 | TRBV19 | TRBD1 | TGTGCCACCCTTGACAGGGGCGTTAAAGATGGCTACACCTTC | CATLDRGVKDGYTF
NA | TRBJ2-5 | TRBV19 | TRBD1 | TGTGCCAGTAGTAAGCGGACAGGGCAAGAGACCCAGTACTTC | CASSKRTGQETQYF
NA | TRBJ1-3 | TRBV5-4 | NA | TGTGCCAGCAGCTTGGCGGGAGCCCGGCGAGACACCATATATTTT | CASSLAGARRDTIYF
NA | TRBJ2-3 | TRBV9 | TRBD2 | TGTGCCAGCAGCGTCAGGTCAGCGGGGGGAACCACAGATACGCAGTATTTT | CASSVRSAGGTTDTQYF